Listed here are 10 T cell receptor beta chains from one sample, sequenced in a study of blood T cell repertoires in COVID-19. Sequenced by immunoSEQ multiplex PCR; TCRdb stores in-frame clones only, minus some. Of some 250,000 clones detected, 83% appear once; the ten largest clones hold roughly 7.8%. Material for sequencing was peripheral blood. All receptors come from a man aged 40-50 years with active or convalescent COVID-19.

The chain's CDR3 is CASSPGGQSNTEAFF. The CDR3 DNA is TGTGCCAGCAGCCCAGGGGGACAGTCAAACACTGAAGCTTTCTTT. This chain connects TRBV11-3 to TRBJ1-1; 7 bases are a match to TRBD1. The CDR3 loop spans 15 amino acids. V was clipped by 5 bases and J by 2 bases; unmatched bases: 8. In germline, CDR1 is SGHNT, CDR2 YENEEA.

Worth noting for this clone: In the same sample, other DNA sequences code for this CDR3. The rearrangement joins TRBV27 to TRBJ2-2; TRBD1 agrees at 7 bases. The CDR3 contains 15 residues. Losses at the gene ends were 2 bases for V and 2 bases for J; bases not matched to a gene: 2. Germline values: CDR1 MNHEY, CDR2 SMNVEV (reference sequence). The CDR3, as DNA: TGTGCCAGCAGTTTAGGGACAGCTAACACCGGGGAGCTGTTTTTT. Its translation: CASSLGTANTGELFF.

This chain links TRBV19 with TRBJ2-1; TRBD2 might be the D (7 bases). The CDR3 totals 15 residues. CDR1 LNHDA and CDR2 SQIVND come from the germline V gene (reference sequence). Between the trimmed V and J ends, which lost 10 bases and 7 bases, there was a span of 23 bases. This CDR3 is CATQSRGGAGNEQFF. In nucleotides, the CDR3 is TGTGCCACCCAGTCGAGGGGGGGCGCTGGGAATGAGCAGTTCTTC.

V is TRBV18 and J is TRBJ1-2, with 7 bases lining up with TRBD1. CDR1 and CDR2 from the germline V gene are KGHSH and LQKENI. This CDR3 is 13 amino acids long. J was trimmed by 11 bases and V by 4 bases; bases with no gene match: 10. The CDR3 reads CASSLLAGTDYTF. In DNA form, the CDR3 reads TGTGCCAGCTCACTTCTTGCCGGGACAGATTACACCTTC.

The table lists this clone with a count of one. This chain uses TRBV19 with TRBJ1-3; 9 bases match TRBD1. Germline CDR1 and CDR2: LNHDA and SQIVND (reference sequence). Losses at the gene ends were 5 bases for V and 4 bases for J; bases not matched to a gene: 0. This CDR3 is 13 amino acids long. The CDR3 bases are TGTGCCAGTAGTGGACAGGGGGGAAACACCATATATTTT. Residues: CASSGQGGNTIYF.

This chain connects TRBV5-1 to TRBJ1-6; tentatively, D is TRBD1 (5 bases). V lost 1 base and J 9 bases, leaving 11 bases between the germline ends. From germline, CDR1 is SGHRS and CDR2 YFSETQ. The CDR3 is 14 amino acids. The CDR3 protein is CASSLQGYSSPLHF. CDR3 coding DNA: TGCGCCAGCAGCTTGCAGGGCTACAGTTCACCCCTCCACTTT.

CDR3 region: CASSPTSGLTDTQYF. The CDR3, as DNA: TGTGCCAGCAGCCCGACTAGCGGACTCACAGATACGCAGTATTTT. This chain links TRBV7-8 with TRBJ2-3; TRBD2 aligns across 9 bases. CDR1 is SGHVS, CDR2 FQNEAQ, per germline. This CDR3 is 15 amino acids long. V gave up 5 bases and J gave up 2 bases; unmatched junction bases: 5.

The rearrangement uses TRBV27 and TRBJ2-3; 14 bases line up with TRBD2. V lost 2 bases to trimming and J lost 8 bases; unmatched junction nucleotides: 12. This CDR3 has 18 amino acids. Germline V CDR1 and CDR2: MNHEY, SMNVEV (reference sequence). CDR3 residues: CASSLGTSGSAGTGTQYF. CDR3 DNA sequence: TGTGCCAGCAGTTTAGGGACTAGCGGGAGTGCGGGCACGGGTACGCAGTATTTT.

This clone was found once. The chain uses TRBV11-3 and TRBJ2-7; D not resolved. V was cut by 0 bases and J by 0 bases, with 9 bases left in between. The germline CDR1 and CDR2 sequences are SGHNT and YENEEA. The CDR3 is made up of 15 amino acids. CDR3 bases: TGTGCCAGCAGCTTAGATCTATCCTACTCCTACGAGCAGTACTTC. Amino acids: CASSLDLSYSYEQYF. The whole variable domain, filled in from reference TRBV11-3 and TRBJ2-7, reads EAGVVQSPRYKIIEKKQPVAFWCNPISGHNTLYWYLQNLGQGPELLIRYENEEAVDDSQLPKDRFSAERLKGVDSTLKIQPAELGDSAVYLCASSLDLSYSYEQYFGPGTRLTVT.

This sequence joins TRBV19 and TRBJ1-5; D is possibly TRBD1 (5 bases). The CDR3 is made up of 14 amino acids. V was cut by 4 bases and J by 6 bases, with 13 bases left in between. Germline V gene sequence: CDR1 LNHDA, CDR2 SQIVND (reference sequence). The CDR3 DNA sequence: TGTGCCAGTAGTAGAGACCAGGGTTTTCAGCCCCAGCATTTT. It yields the protein CASSRDQGFQPQHF.